This is a list of T cell receptor beta chains from one sample in a study of radiotherapy plus CTLA-4 blockade in lung cancer. The method was immunoSEQ multiplex PCR; TCRdb's version includes in-frame clones alone and lacks a portion of them. Of 30,000 or so clones listed, around 70% are singletons. Sequenced here: peripheral blood, sampled from a patient treated with radiotherapy plus ipilimumab. These receptors originate from a human donor with non-small cell lung cancer whose response to radiotherapy plus ipilimumab could not be evaluated. The CDR3 runs from the conserved cysteine through the conserved F or W. A D gene is named only where the DNA matches it firmly. Some rows mark clone size as missing; the rest say once, few, many or name a class of expanded clone.

v_gene: TRBV5-4
j_gene: TRBJ2-2
d_gene: -
abundance: -
CDR3aa: CASSTLTGQNTGELFF
CDR3nt: TGTGCCAGCAGCACATTGACAGGACAGAACACCGGGGAGCTGTTTTTT

v_gene: TRBV28
j_gene: TRBJ1-6
d_gene: -
abundance: -
CDR3aa: CATGNSPLHF
CDR3nt: TGTGCCACAGGGAATTCACCCCTCCACTTT

v_gene: TRBV5-1
j_gene: TRBJ2-5
d_gene: TRBD1
abundance: -
CDR3aa: CASSFSGGRETQYF
CDR3nt: TGCGCCAGCAGCTTCTCAGGGGGCCGTGAGACCCAGTACTTC

v_gene: TRBV28
j_gene: TRBJ2-7
d_gene: TRBD1
abundance: -
CDR3aa: CASSPLDRVEQYF
CDR3nt: TGTGCCAGCAGTCCCCTGGACAGGGTCGAGCAGTACTTC

v_gene: TRBV15
j_gene: TRBJ2-1
d_gene: -
abundance: -
CDR3aa: CATSGGWPRDEQFF
CDR3nt: TGTGCCACCAGCGGAGGGTGGCCACGGGATGAGCAGTTCTTC

v_gene: TRBV30
j_gene: TRBJ2-6
d_gene: -
abundance: -
CDR3aa: CAWRGVGGANVLTF
CDR3nt: TGTGCCTGGAGGGGCGTTGGGGGGGCCAACGTCCTGACTTTC

v_gene: TRBV7-9
j_gene: TRBJ1-1
d_gene: -
abundance: -
CDR3aa: CASSFVRDTEAFF
CDR3nt: TGTGCCAGCAGCTTCGTCAGGGACACTGAAGCTTTCTTT

v_gene: TRBV9
j_gene: TRBJ2-2
d_gene: TRBD1
abundance: -
CDR3aa: CASSATGTPGELFF
CDR3nt: TGTGCCAGCAGCGCGACAGGGACCCCCGGGGAGCTGTTTTTT

v_gene: TRBV5-6
j_gene: TRBJ2-7
d_gene: -
abundance: -
CDR3aa: CASSLDATRALSSPGGQYF
CDR3nt: TGTGCCAGCAGCTTAGACGCGACGCGGGCCCTTAGCTCTCCGGGCGGGCAGTACTTC

v_gene: TRBV28
j_gene: TRBJ2-7
d_gene: TRBD2
abundance: -
CDR3aa: CASSHRGTSSPYEQYF
CDR3nt: TGTGCCAGCAGCCACCGCGGGACTAGTAGTCCCTACGAGCAGTACTTC

v_gene: TRBV27
j_gene: TRBJ1-4
d_gene: TRBD1
abundance: few
CDR3aa: CASSLSPTGVKEKLFF
CDR3nt: TGTGCCAGCAGTTTATCCCCGACAGGGGTAAAAGAAAAACTGTTTTTT

v_gene: TRBV6-5
j_gene: TRBJ1-2
d_gene: -
abundance: -
CDR3aa: CASSYERLNYGYTF
CDR3nt: TGTGCCAGCAGTTACGAGCGGCTGAACTATGGCTACACCTTC

v_gene: TRBV5-1
j_gene: TRBJ2-3
d_gene: -
abundance: -
CDR3aa: CASSLDRVSDTQYF
CDR3nt: TGCGCCAGCAGCTTGGACAGGGTGTCGGATACGCAGTATTTT

v_gene: TRBV2
j_gene: TRBJ2-3
d_gene: -
abundance: few
CDR3aa: CAITPPGDGTDTQYF
CDR3nt: TGTGCCATCACCCCCCCAGGGGACGGCACAGATACGCAGTATTTT

v_gene: TRBV6-5
j_gene: TRBJ1-4
d_gene: TRBD1
abundance: -
CDR3aa: CASSALSTGAEKLFF
CDR3nt: TGTGCCAGCAGTGCCCTGAGCACAGGGGCTGAAAAACTGTTTTTT

v_gene: TRBV7-9
j_gene: TRBJ1-1
d_gene: TRBD1
abundance: -
CDR3aa: CASSSGQGSTEAFF
CDR3nt: TGTGCCAGCAGCTCTGGACAGGGGAGCACTGAAGCTTTCTTT

v_gene: TRBV18
j_gene: TRBJ1-4
d_gene: TRBD1
abundance: few
CDR3aa: CASSSGQGTNEKLFF
CDR3nt: TGTGCCAGCTCATCCGGACAGGGTACTAATGAAAAACTGTTTTTT

v_gene: TRBV5-1
j_gene: TRBJ1-4
d_gene: TRBD1
abundance: -
CDR3aa: CASSLEPGGKNEKLFF
CDR3nt: TGCGCCAGCAGCTTGGAACCAGGGGGGAAAAATGAAAAACTGTTTTTT

v_gene: TRBV6-1
j_gene: TRBJ2-1
d_gene: -
abundance: -
CDR3aa: CAVSRGLTYNEQFF
CDR3nt: TGTGCCGTTAGCCGGGGACTTACCTACAATGAGCAGTTCTTC

v_gene: TRBV9
j_gene: TRBJ2-5
d_gene: TRBD2
abundance: -
CDR3aa: CASSGTSGSVTQETQYF
CDR3nt: TGTGCCAGCAGCGGGACTAGCGGGAGTGTAACTCAAGAGACCCAGTACTTC

v_gene: TRBV6-1
j_gene: TRBJ2-1
d_gene: TRBD2
abundance: -
CDR3aa: CASSEAVVAGLNEQFF
CDR3nt: TGTGCCAGCAGTGAAGCGGTGGTAGCGGGGCTGAATGAGCAGTTCTTC

v_gene: TRBV5-4
j_gene: TRBJ2-1
d_gene: TRBD2
abundance: few
CDR3aa: CASSLEAGVGNEQFF
CDR3nt: TGTGCCAGCAGCTTGGAAGCGGGAGTGGGCAATGAGCAGTTCTTC

v_gene: TRBV29-1
j_gene: TRBJ2-3
d_gene: TRBD2
abundance: -
CDR3aa: CSVGLSGRGTDTQYF
CDR3nt: TGCAGCGTGGGACTAAGCGGGAGGGGCACAGATACGCAGTATTTT

v_gene: TRBV9
j_gene: TRBJ1-2
d_gene: -
abundance: -
CDR3aa: CASSVGSGAGIYGYTF
CDR3nt: TGTGCCAGCAGCGTAGGATCGGGCGCAGGGATCTATGGCTACACCTTC

v_gene: TRBV5-4
j_gene: TRBJ2-1
d_gene: -
abundance: -
CDR3aa: CASSSATGYNEQFF
CDR3nt: TGTGCCAGCAGTTCCGCGACTGGCTACAATGAGCAGTTCTTC

v_gene: TRBV6-6
j_gene: TRBJ1-1
d_gene: TRBD1
abundance: few
CDR3aa: CASSRRTGGTEAFF
CDR3nt: TGTGCCAGCAGTAGACGGACAGGGGGTACTGAAGCTTTCTTT

v_gene: TRBV30
j_gene: TRBJ2-3
d_gene: TRBD1
abundance: -
CDR3aa: CAWSSGTGRTDTQYF
CDR3nt: TGTGCCTGGAGTTCCGGGACAGGGCGGACAGATACGCAGTATTTT